Listed here are 30 T cell receptor beta chains from one sample, sequenced in a study of shared clonotypes between healthy human individuals. Only in-frame clones appear in the TCRdb table, and some are missing; sequencing was by immunoSEQ multiplex PCR. The table has about 730,000 clones, 72% seen once. Sequencing was performed on memory CD4+ T cells sorted from blood. This sample's subset: CD45RA-negative fraction. The receptors were sampled from a woman aged 30 to 39 in good health.

This sequence joins TRBV19 and TRBJ1-4; D ambiguous. The germline V gene has CDR1 LNHDA and CDR2 SQIVND (reference sequence). This CDR3 spans 17 amino acids. V lost 2 bases and J lost 0, with 13 bases in between. In DNA form, the CDR3 reads TGTGCCAGTAGTATATTGGGCAGATCAACAACTAATGAAAAACTGTTTTTT. Amino acids: CASSILGRSTTNEKLFF.

This clone was found once. J is TRBJ2-7 and V is TRBV10-2, with 8 bases identical to TRBD1. V shed 8 bases, J shed 4 bases, and the junction held 10 bases outside the gene matches. This CDR3 contains 14 residues. Germline V gene data show CDR1 as WSHSY and CDR2 as SAAADI. This CDR3 is CASVPGTGSYEQYF. CDR3 nucleotide sequence: TGCGCCAGCGTCCCCGGGACAGGTTCTTACGAGCAGTACTTC.

The V and J genes are TRBV5-1 and TRBJ2-7, with unresolved D. Germline CDR1 SGHRS, CDR2 YFSETQ. V lost 0 bases to trimming and J lost 4 bases, with 8 bases between them. There are 13 residues in the CDR3. The CDR3 spells CASSLGLGYEQYF. CDR3 DNA sequence: TGCGCCAGCAGCTTGGGGCTTGGTTACGAGCAGTACTTC.

The chain uses TRBV27 and TRBJ2-5; the D gene is possibly TRBD1 (6 bases). V dropped 4 bases and J dropped 2 bases, with 14 bases sitting between them. Germline-derived CDR1 and CDR2 are MNHEY and SMNVEV (reference sequence). CDR3 length: 15 residues. The CDR3 protein is CASSWGRGRQETQYF. The CDR3 DNA sequence: TGTGCCAGCAGTTGGGGCAGGGGAAGACAAGAGACCCAGTACTTC.

This clone was observed a handful of times. This chain joins TRBV2 and TRBJ2-2; TRBD1 or TRBD2 may be the D gene (5 bases each). This CDR3 contains 16 residues. The V gene's germline CDR1 is SNHLY and CDR2 FYNNEI. Trimming shortened V by 7 bases and J by 4 bases, and 19 bases separated the two germline ends. In DNA form, the CDR3 reads TGTGCCAGCACCCAAGAGGGGCAGGCGACCACCGGGGAGCTGTTTTTT. It encodes CASTQEGQATTGELFF. The full variable domain, with the rest looked up from reference TRBV2 and TRBJ2-2, is EPEVTQTPSHQVTQMGQEVILRCVPISNHLYFYWYRQILGQKVEFLVSFYNNEISEKSEIFDDQFSVERPDGSNFTLKIRSTKLEDSAMYFCASTQEGQATTGELFFGEGSRLTVL.

This clone was counted at least ten times. The chain combines TRBV5-4 with TRBJ1-2, with 10 bases fitting TRBD1. The CDR3 contains 13 residues. Trimming removed 4 bases from V and 13 bases from J; junction bases left unmatched: 10. The germline V gene encodes CDR1 SGHNT and CDR2 YYREEE (reference sequence). The CDR3 is CASSPRDRGAATF. Here the CDR3 DNA reads TGTGCCAGCAGCCCGCGGGACAGGGGAGCCGCCACCTTC.

The sample holds one count of this clone. The chain combines TRBV7-9 with TRBJ1-1, with 11 bases aligning to TRBD1. Germline V gene sequence: CDR1 SEHNR, CDR2 FQNEAQ (reference sequence). The junction had 8 bases not matched to a gene; V was cut back by 4 bases and J by 10 bases. The CDR3 has 14 amino acids. CDR3 in amino acids: CASSSGTGGRGAFF. The CDR3 DNA follows: TGTGCCAGCAGCTCGGGGACAGGGGGGCGGGGAGCTTTCTTT.

This clone occurred a few times. The chain recombines TRBV4-2 with TRBJ1-2, with 8 bases aligning to TRBD1. The CDR3 consists of 16 residues. Per the germline V gene, CDR1 is LGHNA and CDR2 is YNFKEQ. J was trimmed by 2 bases and V by 7 bases; bases with no gene match: 12. The CDR3: CASTPGGTGLNYGYTF. The CDR3 DNA reads TGTGCCAGCACTCCGGGTGGGACAGGCTTGAACTATGGCTACACCTTC.

The gene calls are TRBV6-1 and TRBJ2-2; D remains ambiguous. Germline V gene data show CDR1 as MNHNS and CDR2 as SASEGT. The CDR3 totals 14 residues. Trimming stripped 6 bases from V and 1 base from J, with 9 bases between. CDR3 sequence: CASSLQVNTGELFF. As DNA, the CDR3 is TGTGCCAGCAGCCTTCAGGTGAACACCGGGGAGCTGTTTTTT.

The V gene is TRBV18, the J gene TRBJ1-2; 7 nucleotides align to TRBD1. Trimming removed 6 bases from V and 6 bases from J; junction bases left unmatched: 7. The CDR3 length is 13 residues. Germline CDR1 is KGHSH and CDR2 is LQKENI. CDR3: CASSGDRDHGYTF. The CDR3, as DNA: TGTGCCAGCTCTGGCGACAGGGACCATGGCTACACCTTC.

The chain carries TRBV18 and TRBJ2-3; 12 bases fit TRBD2. The V and J ends lost 4 bases and 6 bases, in that order; junction bases with no gene match: 5. The CDR3 contains 15 residues. Germline-derived CDR1 and CDR2 are KGHSH and LQKENI. CDR3 nucleotide sequence: TGTGCCAGCTCACTAAGGACTAGCGGGATGGATACGCAGTATTTT. It encodes CASSLRTSGMDTQYF.

This clone was counted a single time. The chain links TRBV9 to TRBJ2-1; TRBD2 aligns across 7 bases. CDR1 is SGDLS and CDR2 is YYNGEE in the germline V gene. The length of the CDR3 is 19 residues. The junction had 17 bases not matched to a gene; V was cut back by 4 bases and J by 1 base. CDR3 sequence (DNA): TGTGCCAGCAGCCAGTCGGGACTAACAATTTTGGGTTCCTACAATGAGCAGTTCTTC. Translation gives CASSQSGLTILGSYNEQFF.

The sample holds one count of this clone. A much more abundant neighbour one base away suggests this may be a read error. This sequence joins TRBV7-6 and TRBJ2-7; TRBD1 might be the D (5 bases). CDR1 SGHVS and CDR2 FNYEAQ come from the germline V gene. V was clipped by 5 bases and J by 0 bases, with 8 bases between them. The length of the CDR3 is 13 residues. This CDR3 is CASSAQVSYEQYF. For the CDR3, the DNA is TGTGCCAGCAGCGCACAGGTCTCCTACGAGCAGTACTTC.

Remarks on this clone: At the DNA level, this CDR3 is encoded by other sequences in the same sample as well. The chain is built from TRBV6-5 and TRBJ2-7; D not certain. Per germline, CDR1 MNHEY and CDR2 SVGAGI. V was cut by 6 bases and J by 3 bases, with 12 bases left in between. The CDR3 runs 13 residues. CDR3: CASSRDPDYEQYF. Written as DNA, the CDR3 is TGTGCCAGCAGCCGAGACCCGGACTACGAGCAGTACTTC.

This chain joins TRBV11-2 and TRBJ2-1; D might be TRBD1 or TRBD2, each matching 5 bases. The germline V and J ends were trimmed by 2 bases and 5 bases, with 22 bases remaining between them. The CDR3 is 18 residues long. Germline V CDR1 and CDR2: SGHAT, FQNNGV. CDR3 protein: CASSLSSRGGGANNEQFF. CDR3 bases: TGTGCCAGCAGCTTAAGCTCACGGGGTGGTGGGGCAAACAATGAGCAGTTCTTC.

The V call is TRBV11-2, the J call TRBJ2-1; D call uncertain. V was pared by 9 bases and J by 4 bases, with 7 bases between. The CDR3 spans 11 residues. Germline V gives CDR1 SGHAT, CDR2 FQNNGV. The CDR3 DNA reads as TGTGCCAGTGGCGAATACAATGAGCAGTTCTTC. Encoded protein: CASGEYNEQFF.

CDR3 nucleotides: TGTGCCAGCAGCGTCGACAGGGACGAGCAGTACTTC. Translating it yields CASSVDRDEQYF. The chain uses TRBV11-1 and TRBJ2-7, with 7 bases that match TRBD1. CDR3 size: 12 residues. Germline V gene data show CDR1 as SGHAT and CDR2 as FQDESV (reference sequence). Germline trimming cut 5 bases from V and 5 bases from J; bases unmatched to any gene: 3.

The chain combines TRBV6-1 with TRBJ2-7; no clear D gene. The CDR3 sequence is 15 residues long. Germline-derived CDR1 and CDR2 are MNHNS and SASEGT. Deletions cut 4 bases from V and 0 bases from J, with 13 bases between. The DNA of the CDR3 is TGTGCCAGCAGTGTTGGGCCATTGGCCTCCTACGAGCAGTACTTC. Residues: CASSVGPLASYEQYF.

CDR3 amino acids: CASSPQLADKGTQYF. The CDR3 region has the DNA TGTGCCAGCAGCCCCCAACTAGCGGACAAGGGTACGCAGTATTTT. V is TRBV5-4 and J is TRBJ2-3; 8 positions match TRBD2. CDR1 is SGHNT and CDR2 is YYREEE in the germline V gene (reference sequence). With V trimmed by 4 bases and J by 8 bases, 12 bases remained unmatched. This CDR3 has 15 residues.

The chain links TRBV5-1 to TRBJ1-1, with unresolved D. The CDR3 loop spans 15 amino acids. Germline CDR1 is SGHRS and CDR2 is YFSETQ. Trimming cost V 4 bases and J 1 base, with 14 bases left between them. The CDR3 bases are TGCGCCAGCAGCGGCGGGATAGCGGAGAACACTGAAGCTTTCTTT. It specifies CASSGGIAENTEAFF. Full variable domain (outside the CDR3, taken from reference TRBV5-1 and TRBJ1-1): KAGVTQTPRYLIKTRGQQVTLSCSPISGHRSVSWYQQTPGQGLQFLFEYFSETQRNKGNFPGRFSGRQFSNSRSEMNVSTLELGDSALYLCASSGGIAENTEAFFGQGTRLTVV.

This chain uses TRBV30 with TRBJ1-4, with unresolved D. V shed 0 bases and J shed 8 bases, with 16 bases lying between them. CDR3 length: 15 amino acids. Germline CDR1 is GTSNPN and CDR2 is SVGIG (reference sequence). CDR3 sequence (DNA): TGTGCCTGGAGTGTCGGGATCGGGGTGCCCGAAAAACTGTTTTTT. Its translation: CAWSVGIGVPEKLFF.

V is TRBV7-6 and J is TRBJ2-3; either TRBD1 or TRBD2 may fit D (5 bases each). The germline CDR1 and CDR2 sequences are SGHVS and FNYEAQ. V was clipped by 3 bases and J by 2 bases, with 27 bases between them. This CDR3 has 20 residues. The CDR3 region has the DNA TGTGCCAGCAGCTTCCTTCCCGCCGGGACGCAGTATAGTATCACAGATACGCAGTATTTT. Protein sequence: CASSFLPAGTQYSITDTQYF.

This clone has more than one count but fewer than ten. One end of the junction does not line up with germline, which may come from a read error. The rearrangement links TRBV18 to TRBJ2-7, with 7 bases aligning to TRBD2. Germline assignment: CDR1 KGHSH and CDR2 LQKENI. The CDR3 has 16 residues. This CDR3 reads CASSPPGLAADREQCF. The DNA of the CDR3 is TGTGCCAGCTCACCACCGGGGCTAGCGGCCGACCGGGAGCAGTGCTTC. Complete variable domain (other parts from reference TRBV18 and TRBJ2-7): NAGVMQNPRHLVRRRGQEARLRCSPMKGHSHVYWYRQLPEEGLKFMVYLQKENIIDESGMPKERFSAEFPKEGPSILRIQQVVRGDSAAYFCASSPPGLAADREQCFGPGTRLTVT.

This rearrangement joins TRBV11-2 to TRBJ2-3, with 7 bases matching TRBD2. Germline CDR1 SGHAT, CDR2 FQNNGV. The length of the CDR3 is 14 residues. J lost 4 bases, V lost 10 bases, and 11 bases had no gene match. The CDR3 here is CATAGRAGPDTQYF. The CDR3 DNA reads TGTGCCACCGCGGGGAGGGCGGGACCAGATACGCAGTATTTT.

The chain employs TRBV7-9 and TRBJ1-2; 11 positions agree with TRBD1. V was clipped by 0 bases and J by 7 bases; unmatched bases: 4. CDR1 and CDR2 (germline): SEHNR, FQNEAQ (reference sequence). This CDR3 region has 15 residues. In nucleotides, the CDR3 is TGTGCCAGCAGCTTAGCAACCGGGACAGGGGGTGGCTACACCTTC. Protein: CASSLATGTGGGYTF.

V is TRBV30 and J is TRBJ1-4, with a tentative D call TRBD1 (5 bases). The V gene's germline CDR1 is GTSNPN and CDR2 SVGIG (reference sequence). The CDR3 covers 14 residues. The CDR3 bases are TGTGCAGGACTAAGGCAGGGTACGAATGAAAAACTGTTTTTT. It yields the protein CAGLRQGTNEKLFF.

On this clone itself: Within the sample, other DNA sequences also encode this same CDR3. V is TRBV5-1 and J is TRBJ2-5, with unresolved D. V lost 0 bases and J lost 2, with 8 bases in between. Per the germline V gene, CDR1 is SGHRS and CDR2 is YFSETQ. This CDR3 contains 14 residues. As DNA, the CDR3 is TGCGCCAGCAGCTTGGCGACTGCTCAAGAGACCCAGTACTTC. Encoded protein: CASSLATAQETQYF.

The chain is built from TRBV19 and TRBJ2-1; TRBD1 matches 9 bases. CDR3 length: 14 amino acids. V shed 8 bases, J shed 8 bases, and the junction held 10 bases outside the gene matches. Germline loops: CDR1 LNHDA, CDR2 SQIVND (reference sequence). CDR3 loop: CASRSLQGAYEQFF. The CDR3 bases are TGTGCCAGTCGTTCACTACAGGGGGCCTATGAGCAGTTCTTC. The full variable domain, in which reference TRBV19 and TRBJ2-1 provide the parts outside the CDR3, is DGGITQSPKYLFRKEGQNVTLSCEQNLNHDAMYWYRQDPGQGLRLIYYSQIVNDFQKGDIAEGYSVSREKKESFPLTVTSAQKNPTAFYLCASRSLQGAYEQFFGPGTRLTVL.

This clone appeared once. The V call is TRBV28, the J call TRBJ2-2; D assignment may be TRBD1 or TRBD2 (5 bases each). CDR1 is MDHEN, CDR2 SYDVKM, per germline. V lost 4 bases, J lost 5 bases, and 17 bases lay in between. The CDR3 is made up of 16 amino acids. The CDR3 DNA is TGTGCCAGCAGTTCCCCCCAGGGTTCGGGGACCGGGGAGCTGTTTTTT. This gives the protein CASSSPQGSGTGELFF.

The chain carries TRBV28 and TRBJ2-7, with 10 bases fitting TRBD2. Germline V gives CDR1 MDHEN, CDR2 SYDVKM. V gave up 2 bases and J gave up 6 bases; unmatched junction bases: 7. The CDR3 loop spans 15 amino acids. Here the CDR3 reads CASSLAASGSREQYF. DNA of the CDR3: TGTGCCAGCAGTTTAGCGGCTAGCGGGAGTCGCGAGCAGTACTTC.